The next 32 T cell receptor beta chains were all read from a single sample in a study of blood T cell repertoires in COVID-19. The data were produced by immunoSEQ multiplex PCR, yet TCRdb's version contains in-frame clones alone and is incomplete. The repertoire holds approximately 250,000 clones, with over 70% as singletons. Input material: peripheral blood. These receptors were taken from an older woman with COVID-19, enrolled during active disease.

Here the CDR3 DNA reads TGCGCCAGCAGCGGCGGGGGGTCTAGGGAAAATTCACCCCTCCACTTT. Translated: CASSGGGSRENSPLHF. The chain couples TRBV5-1 to TRBJ1-6, with D perhaps TRBD1 (5 bases). The CDR3 loop spans 16 amino acids. The V gene's germline CDR1 is SGHRS and CDR2 YFSETQ. Between the trimmed V and J ends, which lost 4 bases and 7 bases, there was a span of 18 bases. Supplemented by reference TRBV5-1 and TRBJ1-6, the full variable domain reads KAGVTQTPRYLIKTRGQQVTLSCSPISGHRSVSWYQQTPGQGLQFLFEYFSETQRNKGNFPGRFSGRQFSNSRSEMNVSTLELGDSALYLCASSGGGSRENSPLHFGNGTRLTVT.

The V call is TRBV30, the J call TRBJ2-1, with a tentative D call TRBD2 (6 bases). The germline gives CDR1 GTSNPN, CDR2 SVGIG (reference sequence). Between the trimmed V and J ends, which lost 3 bases and 0 bases, there was a span of 18 bases. The CDR3 is 17 amino acids. The CDR3 sequence is CAWSPVRGSGSYNEQFF. Written as DNA, the CDR3 is TGTGCCTGGAGCCCCGTACGTGGTAGCGGCTCCTACAATGAGCAGTTCTTC.

A few counts support this clone. J is TRBJ1-2 and V is TRBV5-3, with D unclear. TRBV5-3 is an ORF; its function is uncertain. With 6 bases removed from V and 8 bases from J, the gap between germline ends came to 8 bases. The CDR3 covers 10 residues. The CDR3 spells CARILQGYTF. DNA of the CDR3: TGTGCCAGAATCCTGCAGGGCTACACCTTC.

This chain connects TRBV30 to TRBJ2-7; 8 bases align to TRBD1. The CDR3 runs 13 residues. V gave up 3 bases and J gave up 7 bases; unmatched junction bases: 8. CDR1 is GTSNPN and CDR2 is SVGIG in the germline V gene (reference sequence). The CDR3 bases are TGTGCCTGGAGGGGAGACAGGGGACGGGAGCAGTACTTC. Protein product: CAWRGDRGREQYF.

The gene calls are TRBV19 and TRBJ2-5, with D maybe TRBD1 (5 bases). This CDR3 has 13 amino acids. Between the trimmed V and J ends, which lost 6 bases and 1 base, there was a span of 9 bases. Germline CDR1 reads LNHDA; CDR2 reads SQIVND (reference sequence). The CDR3 DNA reads TGTGCCAGTAGCCCAGACAGCCAAGAGACCCAGTACTTC. Its translation: CASSPDSQETQYF.

This chain joins TRBV7-9 and TRBJ1-5, with D hard to call. The CDR3 covers 11 residues. Trimming shortened V by 5 bases and J by 8 bases, and 7 bases separated the two germline ends. The V gene's germline CDR1 is SEHNR and CDR2 FQNEAQ (reference sequence). CDR3 sequence: CASSSEEPQHF. DNA of the CDR3: TGTGCCAGCAGCAGCGAAGAGCCCCAGCATTTT.

The rearrangement uses TRBV28 and TRBJ1-5; D remains ambiguous. This CDR3 has 16 amino acids. The germline V gene has CDR1 MDHEN and CDR2 SYDVKM. Trimming took 6 bases from V and 4 from J, leaving 19 bases between them. DNA of the CDR3: TGTGCCAGCAGCCTCGGCCAAGCGCGATTAAATCAGCCCCAGCATTTT. Its protein product is CASSLGQARLNQPQHF.

The chain couples TRBV24-1 to TRBJ2-1, with 8 bases aligning to TRBD1. Germline V CDR1 and CDR2: KGHDR, SFDVKD. The CDR3 is 12 residues long. V lost 4 bases to trimming and J lost 13 bases; unmatched junction nucleotides: 5. The CDR3 spells CATSDPDREQFF. The CDR3 DNA sequence: TGTGCCACCAGTGACCCGGACAGGGAACAGTTCTTC.

This sequence joins TRBV4-1 and TRBJ2-7, with D tentatively TRBD2 (6 bases). The CDR3 runs to 15 residues. The germline V gene has CDR1 MGHRA and CDR2 YSYEKL. Trimming took off 1 base at V and 1 base at J, with 11 bases between the two ends. Here the CDR3 reads CASSQGSGDSYEQYF. CDR3 in DNA: TGCGCCAGCAGCCAAGGGTCGGGGGATTCCTACGAGCAGTACTTC.

The genes are TRBV7-2 and TRBJ2-1, with D possibly matching TRBD2 (6 bases). Trimming took 1 base from V and 5 from J, leaving 15 bases between them. The CDR3 is 16 residues long. Germline CDR1 SGHTA, CDR2 FQGNSA. The CDR3 DNA sequence: TGTGCCAGCAGCTTAGTGTTGACTAGGGGTAACAATGAGCAGTTCTTC. Translated, it gives CASSLVLTRGNNEQFF.

The CDR3 reads CASSARQGAGYEQYF. CDR3 sequence (DNA): TGTGCCAGCAGCGCGAGACAGGGGGCTGGCTACGAGCAGTACTTC. This chain links TRBV5-6 with TRBJ2-7; TRBD1 agrees at 10 bases. V gave up 4 bases and J gave up 3 bases; unmatched junction bases: 7. Germline-derived CDR1 and CDR2 are SGHDT and YYEEEE. CDR3 length: 15 amino acids.

V usage is TRBV7-2 and J usage is TRBJ2-3, with D possibly matching TRBD2 (5 bases). With 0 bases removed from V and 2 bases from J, the gap between germline ends came to 12 bases. This CDR3 has 16 residues. Germline CDR1 is SGHTA and CDR2 is FQGNSA. Here the CDR3 reads CASSLAGLGTTDTQYF. The CDR3 nucleotides read TGTGCCAGCAGCTTAGCCGGACTTGGCACCACAGATACGCAGTATTTT.

This chain links TRBV11-3 with TRBJ2-1, with D uncertain. V was clipped by 1 base and J by 5 bases, with 9 bases between them. The CDR3 is 14 residues long. Germline loops: CDR1 SGHNT, CDR2 YENEEA. CDR3 DNA: TGTGCCAGCAGCTTAGGTGCGCCCGACAATGAGCAGTTCTTC. Amino acids: CASSLGAPDNEQFF.

This chain uses TRBV25-1 with TRBJ1-2; D remains unclear. The CDR3 contains 13 residues. Germline V lookup: CDR1 MGHDK, CDR2 SYGVNS. The V end was cut by 5 bases, the J end by 8 bases, with 15 bases between. Here the CDR3 DNA reads TGTGCCAGCAGTACAGCGGCCCTATGGGGCTACACCTTC. It codes for CASSTAALWGYTF.

This clone occurred a few times. V is TRBV4-1 and J is TRBJ1-3, with a possible D match to TRBD1 (6 bases). The germline V and J ends were trimmed by 4 bases and 0 bases, with 13 bases remaining between them. Per the germline V gene, CDR1 is MGHRA and CDR2 is YSYEKL. The CDR3 length is 16 residues. CDR3 bases: TGCGCCAGCAGCCCCTTGGGGGCAGGCTCTGGAAACACCATATATTTT. Protein: CASSPLGAGSGNTIYF.

Concerning this clone itself: This specimen includes other DNA sequences encoding the same CDR3. This chain connects TRBV11-2 to TRBJ1-6, with 7 bases fitting TRBD1. CDR3 length equals 14 residues. V lost 5 bases and J lost 4; bases outside the gene matches: 2. Germline CDR1 is SGHAT and CDR2 is FQNNGV. CDR3 DNA: TGTGCCAGCAGCCGGGACAGATATAATTCACCCCTCCACTTT. Translating it yields CASSRDRYNSPLHF.

This clone was counted a single time. The chain is built from TRBV10-3 and TRBJ1-1; TRBD1 agrees at 8 bases. The junction had 8 bases not matched to a gene; V was cut back by 6 bases and J by 2 bases. The CDR3 covers 15 residues. Germline V CDR1 and CDR2: ENHRY, SYGVKD. This CDR3 is CAIRGGQGLNTEAFF. The CDR3 bases are TGTGCCATCAGGGGAGGACAGGGATTAAACACTGAAGCTTTCTTT.

The CDR3: CASSISGGGTDTQYF. The DNA of the CDR3 is TGTGCCAGTAGTATATCAGGGGGCGGCACAGATACGCAGTATTTT. The chain is built from TRBV19 and TRBJ2-3; 8 bases align to TRBD1. CDR1 and CDR2 (germline): LNHDA, SQIVND (reference sequence). The CDR3 is made up of 15 amino acids. J gave up 1 base and V 2 bases, and 2 bases lay outside the gene matches.

There are a few counts of this clone. This chain connects TRBV12-3 or TRBV12-4 to TRBJ1-6, with TRBD1 as a possible D gene (5 bases). The V and J ends lost 7 bases and 8 bases respectively, with 12 bases between them. The CDR3 extends over 13 amino acids. The CDR3 loop is CASKDSIDSPLHF. Written as DNA, the CDR3 is TGTGCCAGCAAAGACAGTATAGATTCACCCCTCCACTTT.

This CDR3 reads CASSPFSNSPLHF. The CDR3 nucleotides are TGTGCCAGCTCACCATTCTCTAATTCACCCCTCCACTTT. The chain is built from TRBV18 and TRBJ1-6, with D unresolved. The germline V gene encodes CDR1 KGHSH and CDR2 LQKENI. The V end was cut by 2 bases, the J end by 6 bases, with 5 bases between. The CDR3 length is 13 residues.

V usage is TRBV30 and J usage is TRBJ2-7, with D uncertain. V shed 5 bases and J shed 1 base, with 12 bases lying between them. Germline CDR1 and CDR2: GTSNPN and SVGIG (reference sequence). This CDR3 contains 13 residues. The CDR3 nucleotides are TGTGCCTGGGGGTCCCTAATTTCCTACGAGCAGTACTTC. This encodes CAWGSLISYEQYF.

As to this clone: Other DNA sequences in the sample encode the same CDR3. This chain joins TRBV3-1 (or the pseudogene TRBV3-2) and TRBJ2-1, with TRBD2 matching 11 bases. Trimming at V came to 1 base and at J to 10 bases, leaving 0 bases not matched to a gene. The CDR3 extends over 13 amino acids. CDR1 LGHDT and CDR2 YNNKEL come from the germline V gene (reference sequence). This CDR3 is CASSQGLAGEQFF. The CDR3 bases are TGTGCCAGCAGCCAAGGACTAGCGGGAGAGCAGTTCTTC.

The chain carries TRBV6-6 and TRBJ2-3, with D unresolved. The CDR3 is 13 residues long. In germline, CDR1 is MNHNY, CDR2 SVGAGI (reference sequence). The V end was cut by 0 bases, the J end by 3 bases, with 4 bases between. CDR3 loop: CASSYSTTDTQYF. For the CDR3, the DNA is TGTGCCAGCAGTTACTCGACAACAGATACGCAGTATTTT.

The chain is built from TRBV4-1 and TRBJ2-5; possibly TRBD2 for D (5 bases). Trimming removed 2 bases from V and 5 bases from J, with 12 bases in between. The CDR3 length is 14 residues. Per germline, CDR1 MGHRA and CDR2 YSYEKL. Here the CDR3 DNA reads TGCGCCAGCAGCCAAACCGGGGATTGGGAGACCCAGTACTTC. Amino acids: CASSQTGDWETQYF.

In its sample, this clone was seen once. The CDR3 region is CATSRDLRGNQPQHF. The CDR3 bases are TGTGCCACCAGCAGAGATCTTAGGGGGAATCAGCCCCAGCATTTT. The J gene is TRBJ1-5, the V gene TRBV15, with D maybe TRBD1 (6 bases). Trimming cost V 0 bases and J 4 bases, with 10 bases left between them. From germline, CDR1 is LNHNV and CDR2 YYDKDF (reference sequence). The CDR3 spans 15 residues.

This chain uses TRBV5-4 with TRBJ1-1, with D perhaps TRBD1 (5 bases). The ends were cut back, 4 bases at V and 4 bases at J, with 20 bases in the middle. Germline CDR1 is SGHNT and CDR2 is YYREEE (reference sequence). This CDR3 has 16 residues. The CDR3 is CASSPARGAQGTEAFF. As DNA, the CDR3 is TGTGCCAGCAGCCCCGCCCGTGGGGCTCAAGGCACTGAAGCTTTCTTT.

CDR3 bases: TGTGCCTGGAGTGTGACAGGGGGCGACGAGCAGTACTTC. Translating it yields CAWSVTGGDEQYF. The chain recombines TRBV30 with TRBJ2-7; 10 positions agree with TRBD1. The CDR3 runs 13 residues. Germline CDR1 reads GTSNPN; CDR2 reads SVGIG (reference sequence). V lost 0 bases and J lost 5; bases outside the gene matches: 1.

The chain couples TRBV5-6 to TRBJ1-2; 7 bases fit TRBD1. Germline CDR1 and CDR2: SGHDT and YYEEEE. V trimming: 1 base; J trimming: 6 bases; junction bases outside the gene matches: 9. CDR3 size: 15 residues. The DNA of the CDR3 is TGTGCCAGCAGCTTGAAAATGGCAGGGGGACATGGCTACACCTTC. This sequence encodes CASSLKMAGGHGYTF.

In this sample, this clone turned up once. V is TRBV7-6 and J is TRBJ1-1; the D is unclear. Germline CDR1 SGHVS, CDR2 FNYEAQ. The V end was cut by 2 bases, the J end by 1 base, with 11 bases between. The CDR3 is 15 amino acids. DNA for the CDR3: TGTGCCAGCAGCTTATCGAGGTTTGAGAACACTGAAGCTTTCTTT. Its translation is CASSLSRFENTEAFF. Full variable domain (outside the CDR3, taken from reference TRBV7-6 and TRBJ1-1): GAGVSQSPRYKVTKRGQDVALRCDPISGHVSLYWYRQALGQGPEFLTYFNYEAQQDKSGLPNDRFSAERPEGSISTLTIQRTEQRDSAMYRCASSLSRFENTEAFFGQGTRLTVV.

The genes are TRBV30 and TRBJ2-6, with 8 bases lining up with TRBD1. The CDR3 covers 17 residues. Trimming cost V 4 bases and J 0 bases; bases outside gene matches: 8. The germline gives CDR1 GTSNPN, CDR2 SVGIG (reference sequence). The CDR3 reads CAWNPGTGGSGANVLTF. CDR3 bases: TGTGCCTGGAACCCCGGGACAGGCGGCTCTGGGGCCAACGTCCTGACTTTC.

The V call is TRBV28, the J call TRBJ1-2; D possibly corresponds to TRBD1 (5 bases). The germline V and J ends were trimmed by 5 bases and 3 bases, with 13 bases remaining between them. CDR3 length: 14 amino acids. CDR1 is MDHEN and CDR2 is SYDVKM in the germline V gene. The CDR3 sequence is CASSRQPTYYGYTF. In DNA, the CDR3 is TGTGCCAGCAGTCGACAGCCCACCTACTATGGCTACACCTTC.

The chain carries TRBV19 and TRBJ1-1, with D perhaps matching TRBD1 (6 bases). Trimming cost V 6 bases and J 10 bases, with 18 bases left between them. This CDR3 spans 13 amino acids. Germline V gene data show CDR1 as LNHDA and CDR2 as SQIVND (reference sequence). CDR3 nucleotide sequence: TGTGCCAGTAGGCGTGACAGGTTCCGTGGAGCTTTCTTT. This encodes CASRRDRFRGAFF.